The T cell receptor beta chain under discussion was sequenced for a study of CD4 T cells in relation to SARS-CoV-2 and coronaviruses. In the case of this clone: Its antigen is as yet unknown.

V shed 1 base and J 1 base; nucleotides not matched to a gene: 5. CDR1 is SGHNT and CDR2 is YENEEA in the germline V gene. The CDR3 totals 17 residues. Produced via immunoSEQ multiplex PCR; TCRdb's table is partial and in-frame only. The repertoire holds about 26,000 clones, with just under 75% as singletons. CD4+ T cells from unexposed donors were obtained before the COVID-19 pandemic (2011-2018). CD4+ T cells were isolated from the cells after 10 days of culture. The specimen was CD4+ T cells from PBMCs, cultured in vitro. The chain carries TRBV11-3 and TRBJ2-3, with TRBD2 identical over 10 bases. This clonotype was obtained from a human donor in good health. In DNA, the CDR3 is TGTGCCAGCAGCTTAGGGCACGGACTAGCGGGCACAGATACGCAGTATTTT. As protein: CASSLGHGLAGTDTQYF.